These T cell receptor beta chains were read from a single sample in a study of cytomegalovirus exposure and HLA in healthy donors. Repertoires were generated with immunoSEQ multiplex PCR, while TCRdb's copy carries only in-frame clones and drops some. The sample consists of approximately 84,000 clones, roughly 74% of them appearing once. Material for sequencing was PBMCs. The receptors here all came from a man in his forties in good health and CMV-seronegative. Both conserved end residues are part of each CDR3. The order of the fields is J gene, D gene, V gene, clone size, CDR3 DNA, CDR3 protein. A D gene is named only where the DNA matches it firmly. Part of the rows lack a size; the others show once, few, many or a class for expanded clones.

TRBJ1-1	TRBD1	TRBV7-6	.	TGTGCCAGCAGCCTAGGACAGGGCACTGAAGCTTTCTTT	CASSLGQGTEAFF
TRBJ2-2	TRBD1	TRBV10-1	.	TGCGCCAGCAGTGACGGGACAGGGGGCTTCGGGGAGCTGTTTTTT	CASSDGTGGFGELFF
TRBJ1-4	.	TRBV7-9	.	TGTGCCAGCAGCTTAAATGGCAGGGCGGATGAAAAACTGTTTTTT	CASSLNGRADEKLFF
TRBJ2-5	TRBD1	TRBV2	.	TGTGCCAGCAGGGGACAGGGCTCCCAAGAGACCCAGTACTTC	CASRGQGSQETQYF
TRBJ2-7	TRBD2	TRBV7-8	.	TGTGCCAGCAGCTCCACCTTCCTAGCGGGAGAAGCCGAGCAGTACTTC	CASSSTFLAGEAEQYF
TRBJ2-7	TRBD1	TRBV9	.	TGTGCCAGCAGCGTAGATTGGGGACAGGTCTACGAGCAGTACTTC	CASSVDWGQVYEQYF
TRBJ1-2	.	TRBV29-1	.	TGCAGCGTTGATAGCGGGGGTGCCTATGGCTACACCTTC	CSVDSGGAYGYTF
TRBJ2-3	TRBD2	TRBV4-2	few	TGTGCCAGCAGCGAATATACACGGGAGGGCGCAGATACGCAGTATTTT	CASSEYTREGADTQYF
TRBJ2-1	TRBD2	TRBV19	.	TGTGCCAGTACCCAGCCGGGCGGGAGATGGGATGAGCAGTTCTTC	CASTQPGGRWDEQFF
TRBJ1-1	TRBD1	TRBV4-1	.	TGCGCCAGCACCAACCTAGGCCAGGGGGCTAAGGGTACTGAAGCTTTCTTT	CASTNLGQGAKGTEAFF
TRBJ1-4	TRBD1	TRBV5-1	few	TGCGCCAGCAGCTTTGAAATGACAGGGGGAGGTGAAAAACTGTTTTTT	CASSFEMTGGGEKLFF
TRBJ1-5	.	TRBV19	.	TGTGCCAGTAGTCCCACACCTTATAGCAATCAGCCCCAGCATTTT	CASSPTPYSNQPQHF
TRBJ1-2	TRBD1	TRBV28	few	TGTGCCAGCAGTGACAGGGCGCGGGGCTACACCTTC	CASSDRARGYTF
TRBJ2-1	TRBD2	TRBV5-1	.	TGCGCCAGCAGCAAGGGACTAGCGGGATACAATGAGCAGTTCTTC	CASSKGLAGYNEQFF
TRBJ2-7	TRBD1	TRBV10-3	.	TGTGCCATCAGTGCCGGACAGGACGTGCACGAGCAGTACTTC	CAISAGQDVHEQYF
TRBJ2-3	TRBD2	TRBV4-1	.	TGCGCCAGCAGCCAAGAGTTGGCTAGCGGGAGGGCCGGAGAGAGAGATACGCAGTATTTT	CASSQELASGRAGERDTQYF
TRBJ2-7	TRBD2	TRBV4-2	.	TGTGCCAGCAGCCAAGATGCTAGCGGGGGTTCCTACGAGCAGTACTTC	CASSQDASGGSYEQYF
TRBJ2-3	TRBD2	TRBV5-1	.	TGCGCCAGCAGCTTGGCCCGCCCGGGACTAGCTGCAGATACGCAGTATTTT	CASSLARPGLAADTQYF
TRBJ2-1	TRBD1	TRBV2	.	TGTGCCAGCATCCCGGACAGGGGCGCCTACAATGAGCAGTTCTTC	CASIPDRGAYNEQFF
TRBJ2-7	.	TRBV29-1	once	TGCAGCGTTGATGGTGGGAGCTCCTACGAGCAGTACTTC	CSVDGGSSYEQYF
TRBJ2-7	.	TRBV29-1	once	TGCAGCGTTGAAGCCCGAACAGGGCCCGTACCCTACGAGCAGTACTTC	CSVEARTGPVPYEQYF
TRBJ1-2	.	TRBV9	.	TGTGCCAGCAGCGTCGGACTTGGTCGTCACTATGGCTACACCTTC	CASSVGLGRHYGYTF
TRBJ2-2	TRBD2	TRBV28	.	TGTGCCAGCAGTTTAGGCGGGAGGGCTAGGAACACCGGGGAGCTGTTTTTT	CASSLGGRARNTGELFF
TRBJ2-5	.	TRBV5-1	.	TGCGCCAGCACGGCCTTTGGGCCCGTGGGCGAGACCCAGTACTTC	CASTAFGPVGETQYF
TRBJ2-1	.	TRBV9	.	TGTGCCAGCAGCGTAGCAAGCAACAATGAGCAGTTCTTC	CASSVASNNEQFF
TRBJ2-7	.	TRBV27	.	TGTGCCAGCAGTCCCAACTCCTACGAGCAGTACTTC	CASSPNSYEQYF
TRBJ1-3	TRBD1	TRBV15	.	TGTGCCACCAGCAGAGATAGGGGGCATCCTGGAAACACCATATATTTT	CATSRDRGHPGNTIYF
TRBJ2-1	TRBD2	TRBV7-8	many	TGTGCCAGCAGCTTTGTCGTTGGGCTAGCGGCCTACAATGAGCAGTTCTTC	CASSFVVGLAAYNEQFF
TRBJ1-5	TRBD1	TRBV11-3	.	TGTGCCAGCAGCCCTGGACAGGGCAATAGCAATCAGCCCCAGCATTTT	CASSPGQGNSNQPQHF
TRBJ2-3	.	TRBV11-2	.	TGTGCCAGCAGCTTTGTACTAGCAGATACGCAGTATTTT	CASSFVLADTQYF
TRBJ2-5	.	TRBV5-4	.	TGTGCCAGCAGCTGGGGGCGTCCCCAAGAGACCCAGTACTTC	CASSWGRPQETQYF
TRBJ2-7	TRBD1	TRBV6-6	.	TGTGCCAGCAGCAACCTTGGACAGGGGCCGCTCTACGAGCAGTACTTC	CASSNLGQGPLYEQYF
TRBJ1-2	TRBD1	TRBV5-1	.	TGCGCCAGCAGCTTATCAGGGGGCGACTATGGCTACACCTTC	CASSLSGGDYGYTF